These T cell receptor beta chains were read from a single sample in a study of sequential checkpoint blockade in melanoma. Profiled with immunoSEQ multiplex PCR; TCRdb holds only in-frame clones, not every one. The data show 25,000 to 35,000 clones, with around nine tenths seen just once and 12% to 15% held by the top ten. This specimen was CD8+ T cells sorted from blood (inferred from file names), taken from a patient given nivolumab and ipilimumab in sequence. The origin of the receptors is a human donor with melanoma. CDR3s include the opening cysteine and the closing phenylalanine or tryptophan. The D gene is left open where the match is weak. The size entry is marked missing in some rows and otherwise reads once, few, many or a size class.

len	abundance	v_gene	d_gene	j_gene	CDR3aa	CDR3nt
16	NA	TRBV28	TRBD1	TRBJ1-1	CASSFGGQLPWTEAFF	TGTGCCAGCAGTTTCGGGGGACAGCTACCGTGGACTGAAGCTTTCTTT
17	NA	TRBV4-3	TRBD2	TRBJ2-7	CASSQEYTSEGSYEQYF	TGCGCCAGCAGCCAGGAATACACTAGCGAAGGATCCTACGAGCAGTACTTC
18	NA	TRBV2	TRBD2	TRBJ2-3	CASSGAGLAGISTDTQYF	TGTGCCAGCAGTGGGGCCGGACTAGCGGGGATTAGCACAGATACGCAGTATTTT
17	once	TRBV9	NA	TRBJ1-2	CASSVSLWAGTNYGYTF	TGTGCCAGCAGCGTATCCCTATGGGCAGGGACTAACTATGGCTACACCTTC
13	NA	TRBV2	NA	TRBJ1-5	CASSDEGNQPQHF	TGTGCCAGCAGTGATGAGGGTAATCAGCCCCAGCATTTT
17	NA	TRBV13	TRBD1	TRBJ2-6	CASSERDSFSGANVLTF	TGTGCCAGCAGCGAGAGGGACAGTTTCTCTGGGGCCAACGTCCTGACTTTC
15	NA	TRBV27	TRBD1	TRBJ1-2	CASSPLGQGAHGYTF	TGTGCCAGCAGTCCCCTCGGACAGGGGGCCCATGGCTACACCTTC
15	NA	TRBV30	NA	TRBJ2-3	CAYLGAEDSTDTQYF	TGTGCCTACCTAGGGGCAGAAGATAGCACAGATACGCAGTATTTT
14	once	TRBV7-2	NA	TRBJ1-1	CASSLDRGSTEAFF	TGTGCCAGCAGCTTAGATAGGGGAAGCACTGAAGCTTTCTTT
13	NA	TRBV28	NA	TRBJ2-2	CASSFRGARELFF	TGTGCCAGCAGTTTTCGGGGGGCGAGGGAGCTGTTTTTT
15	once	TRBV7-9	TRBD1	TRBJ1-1	CASSLARGLNTEAFF	TGTGCCAGCAGCTTGGCCAGGGGGCTGAACACTGAAGCCTTCTTT
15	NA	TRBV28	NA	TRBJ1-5	CAIQKTRARNQPQHF	TGTGCCATTCAAAAAACCAGGGCCCGCAATCAGCCCCAGCATTTT
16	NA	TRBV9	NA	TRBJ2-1	CASSPWGGEPNNEQFF	TGTGCCAGCAGCCCCTGGGGCGGGGAACCCAACAATGAGCAGTTCTTC
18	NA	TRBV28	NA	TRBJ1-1	CASSLPFLFYGQVTEAFF	TGTGCCAGCAGTTTACCTTTCCTGTTTTATGGACAAGTCACTGAAGCTTTCTTT
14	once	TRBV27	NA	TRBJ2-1	CASSLRGSYNEQFF	TGTGCCAGCAGCCTTCGGGGCTCCTACAATGAGCAGTTCTTC
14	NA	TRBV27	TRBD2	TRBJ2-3	CASSSKSGRYTQYF	TGTGCCAGCAGTTCCAAAAGCGGGAGGTATACGCAGTATTTT
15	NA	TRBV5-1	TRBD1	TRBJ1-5	CASSSTGGLDQPQHF	TGCGCCAGCAGCTCAACAGGGGGCCTAGATCAGCCCCAGCATTTT
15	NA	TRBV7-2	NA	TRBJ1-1	CASSLAPGLNTEAFF	TGTGCCAGCAGCTTAGCACCCGGGTTGAACACTGAAGCTTTCTTT
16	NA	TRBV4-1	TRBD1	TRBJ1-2	CASSLSGQGSNYGYTF	TGCGCCAGCAGCCTCTCGGGACAGGGTAGTAACTATGGCTACACCTTC
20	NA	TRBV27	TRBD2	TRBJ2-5	CASTLYRVHPGLAGEETQYF	TGTGCCAGCACCCTCTATCGGGTCCACCCGGGACTAGCGGGGGAAGAGACCCAGTACTTC
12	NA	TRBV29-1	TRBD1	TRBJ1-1	CSVGRGPTEAFF	TGCAGCGTTGGCAGGGGGCCCACTGAAGCTTTCTTT
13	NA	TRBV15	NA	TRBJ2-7	CATSGSYSYEQYF	TGTGCCACCAGCGGTAGCTACTCCTACGAGCAGTACTTC
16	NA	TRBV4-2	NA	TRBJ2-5	CASSQENLGPQETQYF	TGTGCCAGCAGCCAAGAGAATCTGGGGCCACAAGAGACCCAGTACTTC
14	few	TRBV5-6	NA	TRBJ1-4	CASSLIATNEKLFF	TGTGCCAGCAGCTTAATCGCTACGAATGAAAAACTGTTTTTT
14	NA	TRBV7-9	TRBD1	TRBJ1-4	CASSLGQPNEKLFF	TGTGCCAGCAGCTTGGGACAGCCTAATGAAAAACTGTTTTTT
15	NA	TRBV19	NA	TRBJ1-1	CASSIGVGRDTEAFF	TGTGCCAGTAGTATAGGAGTCGGTCGGGACACTGAAGCTTTCTTT
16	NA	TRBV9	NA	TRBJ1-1	CASSVPLAGQNTEAFF	TGTGCCAGCAGCGTTCCCTTAGCGGGACAGAACACTGAAGCTTTCTTT
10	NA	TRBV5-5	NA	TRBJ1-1	CASTGTEAFF	TGTGCCAGTACCGGGACTGAAGCTTTCTTT
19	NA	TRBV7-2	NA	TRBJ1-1	CASSLAVRGRGDGGTEAFF	TGTGCCAGCAGCTTAGCGGTTAGAGGACGCGGGGACGGGGGCACTGAAGCTTTCTTT
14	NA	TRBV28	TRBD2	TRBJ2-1	CASSLGTSGSVQFF	TGTGCCAGCAGTCTCGGGACTAGCGGGTCGGTTCAGTTCTTC
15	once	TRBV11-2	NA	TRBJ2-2	CASSLEGRNTGELFF	TGTGCCAGCAGCTTAGAGGGCAGAAACACCGGGGAGCTGTTTTTT
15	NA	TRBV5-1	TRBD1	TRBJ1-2	CASRGPGQGADGYTF	TGCGCCAGCAGGGGTCCGGGACAGGGGGCCGATGGCTACACCTTC
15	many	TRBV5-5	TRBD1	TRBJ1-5	CASSVQGYSNQPQHF	TGTGCCAGCAGCGTACAGGGGTACAGCAATCAGCCCCAGCATTTT
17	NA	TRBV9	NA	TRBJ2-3	CASSALTGFGRTDTQYF	TGTGCCAGCAGCGCCTTGACAGGGTTTGGGAGGACAGATACGCAGTATTTT
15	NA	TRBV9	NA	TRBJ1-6	CASSVAGVPDSPLHF	TGTGCCAGCAGCGTAGCGGGGGTCCCGGATTCACCCCTCCACTTT
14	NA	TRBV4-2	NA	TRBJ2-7	CASSLRTGSPEQYF	TGTGCCAGCAGCCTTCGAACAGGGTCCCCCGAGCAGTACTTC
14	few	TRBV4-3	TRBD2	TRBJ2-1	CASSHAGGYNEQFF	TGCGCCAGCAGCCATGCGGGGGGCTACAATGAGCAGTTCTTC
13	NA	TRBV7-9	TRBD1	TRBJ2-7	CASSRPGGYEQYF	TGTGCCAGCAGCCGCCCAGGGGGCTACGAGCAGTACTTC
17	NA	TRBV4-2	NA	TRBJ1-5	CASSQGWGREPHQPQHF	TGTGCCAGCAGCCAAGGATGGGGGAGGGAGCCCCATCAGCCCCAGCATTTT
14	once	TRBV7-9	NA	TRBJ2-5	CASTETRERETQYF	TGTGCCAGCACCGAGACCAGGGAAAGGGAGACCCAGTACTTC
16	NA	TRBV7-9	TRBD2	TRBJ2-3	CASSPWIAGTSDTQYF	TGTGCCAGCAGCCCGTGGATAGCGGGGACATCAGATACGCAGTATTTT
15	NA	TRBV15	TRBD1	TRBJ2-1	CATANRGISYNEQFF	TGTGCCACGGCAAACAGGGGAATAAGTTACAATGAGCAGTTCTTC
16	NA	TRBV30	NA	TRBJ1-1	CAWSVAGAKTGTEAFF	TGTGCCTGGAGTGTAGCGGGGGCTAAGACGGGCACTGAAGCTTTCTTT
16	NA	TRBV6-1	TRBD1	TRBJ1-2	CASSGLQGAHNYGYTF	TGTGCCAGCAGTGGATTACAGGGGGCGCATAACTATGGCTACACCTTC
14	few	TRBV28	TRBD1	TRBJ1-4	CASSPGTAGEKLFF	TGTGCCAGCAGTCCCGGGACAGCGGGTGAAAAACTGTTTTTT
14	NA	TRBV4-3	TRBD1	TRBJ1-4	CASSQGQGYEKLFF	TGCGCCAGCAGCCAAGGACAGGGTTACGAAAAACTGTTTTTT
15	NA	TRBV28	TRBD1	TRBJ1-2	CASSDPTGGDYGYTF	TGTGCCAGCAGTGATCCGACAGGGGGCGACTATGGCTACACCTTC
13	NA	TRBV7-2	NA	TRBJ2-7	CASSPILFYEQYF	TGTGCCAGCAGCCCTATTTTATTTTACGAGCAGTACTTC
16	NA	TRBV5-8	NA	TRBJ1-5	CASSLLQGAGNQPQHF	TGTGCCAGCAGCCTTTTACAGGGCGCGGGCAATCAGCCCCAGCATTTT
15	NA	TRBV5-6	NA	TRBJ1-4	CASSSPSTGDEKLFF	TGTGCCAGCAGCTCCCCCTCGACGGGGGATGAAAAACTGTTTTTT
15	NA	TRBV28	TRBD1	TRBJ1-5	CASRDRDYSNQPQHF	TGTGCCAGCCGGGACAGGGATTATAGCAATCAGCCCCAGCATTTT